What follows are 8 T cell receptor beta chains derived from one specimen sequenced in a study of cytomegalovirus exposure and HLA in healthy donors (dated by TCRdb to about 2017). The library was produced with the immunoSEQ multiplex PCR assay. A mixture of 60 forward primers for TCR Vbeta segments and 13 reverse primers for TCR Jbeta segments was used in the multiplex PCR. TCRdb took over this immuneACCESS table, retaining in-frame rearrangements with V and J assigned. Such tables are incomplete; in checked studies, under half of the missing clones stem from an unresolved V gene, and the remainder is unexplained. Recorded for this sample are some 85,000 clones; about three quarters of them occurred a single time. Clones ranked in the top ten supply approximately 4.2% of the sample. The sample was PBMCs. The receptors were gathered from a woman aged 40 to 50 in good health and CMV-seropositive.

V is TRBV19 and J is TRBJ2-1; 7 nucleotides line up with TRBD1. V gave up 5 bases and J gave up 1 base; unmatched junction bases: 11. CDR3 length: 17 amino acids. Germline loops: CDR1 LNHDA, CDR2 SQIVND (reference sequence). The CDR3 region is CASSRKPGQTSYNEQFF. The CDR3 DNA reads TGTGCCAGTAGTCGAAAACCGGGACAGACGTCCTACAATGAGCAGTTCTTC.

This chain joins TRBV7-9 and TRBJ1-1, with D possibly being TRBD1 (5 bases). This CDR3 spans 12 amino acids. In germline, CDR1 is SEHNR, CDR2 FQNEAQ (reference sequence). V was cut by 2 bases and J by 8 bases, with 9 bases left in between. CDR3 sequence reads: CASSLRGGEAFF. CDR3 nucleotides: TGTGCCAGCAGCTTAAGGGGTGGGGAAGCTTTCTTT.

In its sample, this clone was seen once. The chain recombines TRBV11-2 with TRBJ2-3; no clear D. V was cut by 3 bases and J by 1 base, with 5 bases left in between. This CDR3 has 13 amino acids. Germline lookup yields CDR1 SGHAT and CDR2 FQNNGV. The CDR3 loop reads CASSFYGTDTQYF. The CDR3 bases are TGTGCCAGCAGCTTTTATGGCACAGATACGCAGTATTTT.

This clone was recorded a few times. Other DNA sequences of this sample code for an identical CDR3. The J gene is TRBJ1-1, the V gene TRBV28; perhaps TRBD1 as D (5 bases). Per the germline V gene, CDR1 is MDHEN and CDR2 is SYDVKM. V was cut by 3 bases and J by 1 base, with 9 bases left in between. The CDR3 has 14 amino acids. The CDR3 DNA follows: TGTGCCAGCAGTTTGCCAGGACAGAACACTGAAGCTTTCTTT. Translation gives CASSLPGQNTEAFF.

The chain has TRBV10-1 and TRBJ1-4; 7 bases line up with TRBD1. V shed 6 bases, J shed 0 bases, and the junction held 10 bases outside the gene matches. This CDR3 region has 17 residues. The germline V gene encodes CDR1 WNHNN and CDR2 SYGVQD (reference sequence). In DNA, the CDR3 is TGCGCCAGCAGGATAACCGGGACAGTTGCAACTAATGAAAAACTGTTTTTT. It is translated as CASRITGTVATNEKLFF.

CDR3 nucleotides: TGTGCCAGCAGCTTCCAGGGTGGGGTGTCCTACGAGCAGTACTTC. This gives the protein CASSFQGGVSYEQYF. V gene TRBV7-2 combines with J gene TRBJ2-7, with D tentatively TRBD1 (5 bases). The CDR3 sequence is 15 residues long. Germline V lookup: CDR1 SGHTA, CDR2 FQGNSA. Trimming shortened V by 3 bases and J by 1 base, and 13 bases separated the two germline ends. Full variable domain (remainder filled in from reference TRBV7-2 and TRBJ2-7): GAGVSQSPSNKVTEKGKDVELRCDPISGHTALYWYRQSLGQGLEFLIYFQGNSAPDKSGLPSDRFSAERTGGSVSTLTIQRTQQEDSAVYLCASSFQGGVSYEQYFGPGTRLTVT.

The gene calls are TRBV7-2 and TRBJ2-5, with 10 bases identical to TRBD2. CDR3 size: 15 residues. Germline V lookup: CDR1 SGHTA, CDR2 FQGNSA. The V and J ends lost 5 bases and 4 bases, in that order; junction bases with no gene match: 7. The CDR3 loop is CASSASGRALETQYF. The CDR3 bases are TGTGCCAGCAGCGCGAGCGGGAGGGCCTTAGAGACCCAGTACTTC.

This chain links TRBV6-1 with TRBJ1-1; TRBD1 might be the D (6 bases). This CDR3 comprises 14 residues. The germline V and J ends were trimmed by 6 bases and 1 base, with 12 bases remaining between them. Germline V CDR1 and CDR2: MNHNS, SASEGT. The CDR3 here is CASRPSQGNTEAFF. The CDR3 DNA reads TGTGCCAGCAGGCCATCACAGGGGAACACTGAAGCTTTCTTT.